This T cell receptor beta chain was recovered during a study of identical twins. Whole-study results and caveats: Memory repertoires lacked the insertion deficit that abundant cord blood beta clonotypes showed. Instead of following the same donors, the conclusions were based on cross-sectional statistical analysis.

Healthy Caucasians supplied all donations. Germline CDR1 is SGHNT and CDR2 is YYREEE (reference sequence). The length of the CDR3 is 15 residues. V was shortened by 3 bases and J by 3 bases, with 14 bases between the two germline ends. Remarks on this clonotype: The antigen is unknown.

It was template switching that added a universal primer site, and there were unique molecular identifiers on the cDNA. One entry per CDR3 protein, called by TCRdb with MiXCR from the 5' RACE reads. The sample lists a few hundred thousand distinct CDR3 sequences; about 8% were seen once. The data were also submitted as part of a second study, on yellow fever vaccine responses in identical twins.

The sample consisted of CD8+ T cells sorted from blood. V and J are TRBV5-4 and TRBJ2-3; no reliable D call. This TCR came from a woman in her late teens or twenties in good health. DNA for the CDR3: TGTGCCAGCAGCTGGGGATCGGTACAGACAGATACGCAGTATTTT. Translation gives CASSWGSVQTDTQYF. The variable domain in full, completed from reference TRBV5-4 and TRBJ2-3, reads ETGVTQSPTHLIKTRGQQVTLRCSSQSGHNTVSWYQQALGQGPQFIFQYYREEENGRGNFPPRFSGLQFPNYSSELNVNALELDDSALYLCASSWGSVQTDTQYFGPGTRLTVL.